A selection of T cell receptor beta chains follows, all from one sample in a study of T cell changes during pregnancy in multiple sclerosis. Profiled with immunoSEQ multiplex PCR; TCRdb holds only in-frame clones, not every one. Of some 80,000 clones in the sample, approximately 93% were seen once. Source: peripheral blood, taken in the first trimester of pregnancy. These receptors were obtained from a female donor with multiple sclerosis, enrolled in a pregnancy study. Both conserved end residues are part of each CDR3. Fields, in order: V gene, CDR3 length, CDR3 protein.

>TRBV4-3|15
CASSQMDRSTDTQYF
>TRBV4-1|17
CASSQLVSLLAKNIQYF
>TRBV4-1|11
CASGTCSEQFF
>TRBV18|14
CASYRQGGTDTQYF
>TRBV5-1|15
CASSQVLGSVEKLFF
>TRBV6-6|15
CASIMGQGLGQPQHF
>TRBV2|11
CASRDRYEQYF
>TRBV2|14
CASSETRLLSEQFF
>TRBV2|13
CASSASVNNEQFF
>TRBV5-1|15
CASSPSGVSYNEQFF
>TRBV9|17
CASSVAVGQGTPDTQYF
>TRBV4-1|14
CASSQGGGLYGYTF
>TRBV25-1|15
CASSSPTDSTDTQYF
>TRBV7-6|20
CASSLYLSGGLAGGSNEQFF
>TRBV4-1|14
CASSQTSVEETQYF
>TRBV25-1|13
CASRTTSSYEQYF
>TRBV29-1|13
CSTRQGIDIEAFF
>TRBV7-2|15
CASSLVRMSTDTQYF
>TRBV29-1|15
CSVEDPGRAGDTQYF
>TRBV7-7|13
CASSLDTGSPLHF